These 12 T cell receptor beta chains originate from one sample sequenced in a study of resident and recirculating memory T cells in vitiligo. Data came from immunoSEQ multiplex PCR; TCRdb stores just in-frame clones and leaves some out. The sample has 39,000 or so clones; around 90% are singletons. Specimen: blood. The receptors were sampled from a male donor with vitiligo.

This chain links TRBV5-1 with TRBJ2-7; D possibly corresponds to TRBD1 (5 bases). Looked up from germline, CDR1 is SGHRS and CDR2 is YFSETQ. The CDR3 covers 15 residues. The ends were cut back, 0 bases at V and 2 bases at J, with 12 bases in the middle. This chain's CDR3 is CASSLDTGSPYEQYF. The DNA for the CDR3 is TGCGCCAGCAGCTTGGACACAGGATCCCCCTACGAGCAGTACTTC.

V gene TRBV30 combines with J gene TRBJ1-5; D is undetermined. CDR1 is GTSNPN and CDR2 is SVGIG in the germline V gene (reference sequence). The CDR3 extends over 14 amino acids. V was cut by 2 bases and J by 0 bases, with 8 bases left in between. The CDR3 loop is CAWSNENSNQPQHF. The CDR3 DNA reads as TGTGCCTGGAGTAATGAGAATAGCAATCAGCCCCAGCATTTT.

V is TRBV7-9 and J is TRBJ2-5, with no clear D. The germline V gene has CDR1 SEHNR and CDR2 FQNEAQ (reference sequence). The CDR3 is 15 amino acids. Trimming pared 0 bases from V and 2 bases from J, leaving 10 bases between. The CDR3 DNA sequence: TGTGCCAGCAGCTTAGCCCGGGTCAGTCAAGAGACCCAGTACTTC. This sequence encodes CASSLARVSQETQYF.

This chain uses TRBV10-2 with TRBJ1-1, with TRBD1 as a possible D gene (5 bases). There are 12 residues in the CDR3. Deletions cut 8 bases from V and 10 bases from J, with 17 bases between. Germline CDR1 WSHSY, CDR2 SAAADI. CDR3: CASANYDSRAFF. CDR3 DNA sequence: TGCGCCAGCGCTAACTACGACAGTCGAGCTTTCTTT.

Written as DNA, the CDR3 is TGTGCCAGCAGCTTGGTGTCAGGTGGGAATGAAAAACTGTTTTTT. Amino acids: CASSLVSGGNEKLFF. The V call is TRBV5-6, the J call TRBJ1-4; D is unclear. Looked up from germline, CDR1 is SGHDT and CDR2 is YYEEEE. Trimming cost V 0 bases and J 5 bases, with 11 bases left between them. The CDR3 is made up of 15 amino acids.

This chain links TRBV5-1 with TRBJ1-3; 8 bases line up with TRBD1. CDR3 size: 17 residues. The V gene's germline CDR1 is SGHRS and CDR2 YFSETQ. Trimming removed 0 bases from V and 2 bases from J; junction bases left unmatched: 7. Here the CDR3 reads CASSLGSATGAGNTIYF. The CDR3 DNA sequence: TGCGCCAGCAGCTTGGGAAGTGCGACAGGGGCTGGAAACACCATATATTTT. Full variable domain (remainder filled in from reference TRBV5-1 and TRBJ1-3): KAGVTQTPRYLIKTRGQQVTLSCSPISGHRSVSWYQQTPGQGLQFLFEYFSETQRNKGNFPGRFSGRQFSNSRSEMNVSTLELGDSALYLCASSLGSATGAGNTIYFGEGSWLTVV.

The CDR3 loop reads CASSLLPDRGYNEQFF. CDR3 coding DNA: TGTGCCAGCAGCTTATTACCGGACAGGGGGTACAATGAGCAGTTCTTC. This sequence joins TRBV13 and TRBJ2-1, with 10 bases matching TRBD1. The CDR3 loop spans 16 amino acids. Trimming at V came to 2 bases and at J to 4 bases, leaving 5 bases not matched to a gene. Per the germline V gene, CDR1 is PRHDT and CDR2 is FYEKMQ (reference sequence).

The chain is built from TRBV7-9 and TRBJ1-1; 10 bases are shared with TRBD1. V shed 5 bases and J 8 bases; nucleotides not matched to a gene: 14. The V gene's germline CDR1 is SEHNR and CDR2 FQNEAQ (reference sequence). This CDR3 contains 16 residues. The CDR3: CASSPTWDRGQHEAFF. Here the CDR3 DNA reads TGTGCCAGCAGCCCGACATGGGACAGGGGCCAACACGAAGCTTTCTTT.

The chain is built from TRBV25-1 and TRBJ2-5; 13 bases agree with TRBD2. This CDR3 has 17 residues. Looked up from germline, CDR1 is MGHDK and CDR2 is SYGVNS. With V trimmed by 0 bases and J by 5 bases, 6 bases remained unmatched. CDR3 sequence: CASSEYPQTSGGETQYF. In DNA form, the CDR3 reads TGTGCCAGCAGTGAATACCCCCAGACTAGCGGGGGGGAGACCCAGTACTTC.

V gene TRBV7-3 combines with J gene TRBJ1-1, with a possible D match to TRBD1 (5 bases). The germline V and J ends were trimmed by 5 bases and 1 base, with 8 bases remaining between them. This CDR3 has 13 residues. Looked up from germline, CDR1 is SGHTA and CDR2 is FQGTGA. CDR3: CASSGAANTEAFF. In DNA, the CDR3 is TGTGCCAGCAGCGGGGCAGCGAACACTGAAGCTTTCTTT.

The J gene is TRBJ2-5, the V gene TRBV2; no clear D gene. Trimming pared 8 bases from V and 5 bases from J, leaving 9 bases between. In germline, CDR1 is SNHLY, CDR2 FYNNEI. The CDR3 sequence is 11 residues long. This chain's CDR3 is CASVVEETQYF. The CDR3 DNA reads as TGTGCCAGCGTAGTGGAGGAGACCCAGTACTTC.

This chain joins TRBV10-1 and TRBJ1-1, with 7 bases matching TRBD1. Losses at the gene ends were 0 bases for V and 1 base for J; bases not matched to a gene: 5. The germline V gene encodes CDR1 WNHNN and CDR2 SYGVQD (reference sequence). The CDR3 sequence is 16 residues long. CDR3 coding DNA: TGCGCCAGCAGTGAGTCCGACAGGGTAGAGAACACTGAAGCTTTCTTT. It encodes CASSESDRVENTEAFF.